Listed below are T cell receptor beta chains from one sample, sequenced in a study of early T cells in non-severe SARS-CoV-2 infection. MiXCR, applied by TCRdb to the 5' RACE reads, yields one record per CDR3 protein. The top ten hold 3.9% of the sample, which has 50,000 to 60,000 distinct CDR3 sequences, under 7.5% seen once. The specimen sequenced was whole blood. Every receptor here comes from an adult who was a healthcare worker with PCR-confirmed SARS-CoV-2 infection or an uninfected control (not recorded which). The CDR3 runs from the conserved cysteine through the conserved F or W. A D gene is named only where the DNA matches it firmly. Clone size is not always given. Where it is, it says once, few, many or a class for expanded clones.

v_gene	d_gene	abundance	j_gene	CDR3aa	CDR3nt
TRBV6-5	TRBD1	.	TRBJ1-1	CASSSPGTGPVEAFF	TGTGCCAGCAGTTCCCCCGGGACAGGGCCCGTTGAAGCTTTCTTT
TRBV9	.	few	TRBJ2-2	CASSVDGLPNTGELFF	TGTGCCAGCAGCGTAGACGGACTCCCGAACACCGGGGAGCTGTTTTTT
TRBV6-1	.	.	TRBJ2-6	CAASRLSFSGANVLIF	TGTGCCGCCTCTCGATTGAGTTTCTCTGGGGCCAACGTCCTGATTTTC
TRBV12-3/TRBV12-4	.	many	TRBJ1-5	CASSLGHSNQPQHF	TGTGCCAGCAGTTTAGGACATAGCAATCAGCCCCAGCATTTT
TRBV6-2/TRBV6-3	TRBD1	.	TRBJ1-1	CASSYLGQVNTEAFF	TGTGCCAGCAGTTACCTGGGACAGGTGAACACTGAAGCTTTCTTT
TRBV7-2	.	.	TRBJ2-7	CASSPSGASYEQYF	TGTGCCAGCAGCCCCTCGGGGGCGAGCTACGAGCAGTACTTC
TRBV7-2	TRBD2	.	TRBJ2-2	CASSPPPSGGAGELFF	TGTGCCAGCAGCCCCCCCCCTAGCGGGGGGGCCGGGGAGCTGTTTTTT
TRBV3-1	TRBD1	many	TRBJ1-5	CASSPRGQGGNQPQHF	TGTGCCAGCAGCCCCAGGGGGCAGGGAGGCAATCAGCCCCAGCATTTT
TRBV6-2/TRBV6-3	.	.	TRBJ1-1	CASSYLGGNTEAFF	TGTGCCAGCAGTTACTTAGGGGGTAACACTGAAGCTTTCTTT
TRBV24-1	.	many	TRBJ2-1	CATSDLGPGAKYNEQFF	TGTGCCACCAGTGATTTGGGACCAGGAGCGAAGTACAATGAGCAGTTCTTC
TRBV3-1	TRBD1	many	TRBJ1-6	CASRPTGDNSPLHF	TGTGCCAGCAGACCGACAGGGGATAATTCACCCCTCCACTTT
TRBV11-2	.	many	TRBJ1-5	CASSLGHPNQPQHF	TGTGCCAGCAGCTTAGGCCACCCCAATCAGCCCCAGCATTTT
TRBV7-9	.	many	TRBJ2-2	CASSLAVGGLLTTGELFF	TGTGCCAGCAGCTTAGCGGTGGGTGGGCTTCTGACCACCGGGGAGCTGTTTTTT
TRBV25-1	.	few	TRBJ1-2	CASSPDRAGDGYTF	TGTGCCAGCAGCCCCGATCGGGCAGGAGATGGCTACACCTTC
TRBV7-8	.	.	TRBJ2-4	CASSPPKGQNIQYF	TGTGCCAGCAGCCCCCCCAAGGGACAAAACATTCAGTACTTC
TRBV7-2	.	few	TRBJ1-1	CASGATTGGTEAFF	TGTGCCAGCGGGGCGACCACCGGCGGCACTGAAGCTTTCTTT
TRBV6-2/TRBV6-3	.	few	TRBJ2-3	CASSQAIDTQYF	TGTGCCAGCAGTCAAGCTATTGATACGCAGTATTTT
TRBV7-8	TRBD1	many	TRBJ1-6	CASSLATGQGLALHF	TGTGCCAGCAGCTTAGCGACGGGACAGGGCCTCGCTCTCCACTTT
TRBV4-3	.	many	TRBJ2-5	CASSQSRGGTQYF	TGCGCCAGCAGCCAAAGCAGAGGAGGGACCCAGTACTTC
TRBV6-4	TRBD1	many	TRBJ2-3	CASSDWNRGTDTQYF	TGTGCCAGCAGTGACTGGAACAGGGGGACAGATACGCAGTATTTT
TRBV12-3/TRBV12-4	.	few	TRBJ2-6	CASSQVLGGANVLTF	TGTGCCAGTTCACAGGTGTTGGGTGGGGCCAACGTCCTGACTTTC
TRBV7-2	.	many	TRBJ1-1	CASSLAPPARMNTEAFF	TGTGCCAGCAGCTTAGCACCCCCGGCGCGAATGAACACTGAAGCTTTCTTT
TRBV7-6	TRBD1	.	TRBJ2-5	CASTNGGAGGEETQYF	TGTGCCAGCACCAATGGGGGAGCAGGGGGTGAAGAGACCCAGTACTTC
TRBV6-5	.	.	TRBJ2-7	CASSFRLDRLVTYEQYF	TGTGCCAGCAGTTTCCGGCTCGACAGACTAGTAACCTACGAGCAGTACTTC
TRBV29-1	.	many	TRBJ2-2	CSVWAGAVSGELFF	TGCAGCGTGTGGGCAGGGGCCGTTTCCGGGGAGCTGTTTTTT
TRBV6-1	.	few	TRBJ1-4	CASTEGGSNEKLFF	TGTGCCAGCACCGAGGGAGGCTCTAATGAAAAACTGTTTTTT
TRBV5-5	TRBD1	many	TRBJ1-2	CASSLAGQGLYGYTF	TGTGCCAGCAGCTTGGCGGGACAGGGACTCTATGGCTACACCTTC
TRBV4-1	.	.	TRBJ1-1	CASSQEAVRDTEAFF	TGCGCCAGCAGCCAAGAGGCCGTCAGGGACACTGAAGCTTTCTTT
TRBV29-1	TRBD2	.	TRBJ2-6	CSVIETPGLAGRGANVLTF	TGCAGCGTTATAGAGACACCGGGACTAGCGGGGAGAGGGGCCAACGTCCTGACTTTC
TRBV5-6	.	many	TRBJ1-2	CASSLMGVQGYTF	TGTGCCAGCAGCTTGATGGGGGTTCAGGGCTACACCTTC
TRBV6-5	.	many	TRBJ1-5	CASSYGRGSQPQHF	TGTGCCAGCAGTTACGGCAGGGGCAGTCAGCCCCAGCATTTT
TRBV20-1	TRBD1	many	TRBJ1-5	CSARPEAGGAQPQHF	TGCAGTGCTAGGCCGGAGGCAGGGGGGGCTCAGCCCCAGCATTTT
TRBV27	TRBD1	.	TRBJ1-2	CASSAGQFYGYTF	TGTGCCAGCAGTGCGGGACAGTTCTATGGCTACACCTTC
TRBV5-1	.	many	TRBJ2-1	CASSLVIGGRDEQFF	TGCGCCAGCAGCTTGGTCATCGGGGGGCGGGATGAGCAGTTCTTC
TRBV3-1	.	.	TRBJ2-5	CASSQGVETQYF	TGTGCCAGCAGCCAAGGCGTGGAGACCCAGTACTTC
TRBV6-1	.	.	TRBJ1-5	CASSGLWGQPQHF	TGTGCCAGCAGTGGTTTATGGGGACAGCCCCAGCATTTT
TRBV4-3	.	many	TRBJ2-7	CASSQETYHHEQYF	TGCGCCAGCAGCCAAGAGACCTACCACCACGAGCAGTACTTC
TRBV20-1	.	many	TRBJ2-1	CSAYTFTEDNEQFF	TGCAGTGCTTACACATTTACCGAGGACAATGAGCAGTTCTTC
TRBV19	.	many	TRBJ2-6	CASSLRAGANVLTF	TGTGCCAGTAGCCTCAGGGCTGGGGCCAACGTCCTGACTTTC
TRBV12-3/TRBV12-4	TRBD1	many	TRBJ1-5	CASSLTGVQPQHF	TGTGCCAGCAGTTTGACAGGGGTCCAGCCCCAGCATTTT
TRBV6-2/TRBV6-3	.	.	TRBJ1-6	CASSFDFRLYNSPLHF	TGTGCCAGCAGTTTCGATTTCAGGCTGTATAATTCACCCCTCCACTTT
TRBV6-2/TRBV6-3	.	few	TRBJ2-7	CASSYERYEQYF	TGTGCCAGCAGTTACGAGCGGTACGAGCAGTACTTC
TRBV11-2	TRBD2	few	TRBJ2-2	CASARGGSHTGELFF	TGTGCCAGCGCAAGGGGAGGGAGTCACACCGGGGAGCTGTTTTTT
TRBV7-2	.	.	TRBJ1-4	CASSLGRNEKLFF	TGTGCCAGCAGCTTAGGGAGGAATGAAAAACTGTTTTTT